The rows below give T cell receptor beta chains drawn from one sample of a study of blood T cells in healthy people across ages. One entry per CDR3 protein, called by TCRdb with MiXCR from the 5' RACE reads. This sample has some 850,000 distinct CDR3 sequences, with more than 25% found just once. The same specimen was also included in a second study, on T cells of mothers and their children.

The sample consisted of blood. These receptors all stem from a boy younger than 18 in good health. The CDR3 runs from the conserved cysteine through the conserved F or W. The D gene is left open where the match is weak. Where a row states a size, it is once, few, many or the class of an expanded clone; other rows omit it.

CDR3 DNA: TGTGCCACCAGCAGAGGGGGGACAGAGCAAGAGACCCAGTACTTC
CDR3 protein: CATSRGGTEQETQYF
CDR3 length: 15
V gene: TRBV15
D gene: TRBD1
J gene: TRBJ2-5
clone size: NA

CDR3 DNA: TGTGCCTGGAGTAGGGTGGCAGAGACCCAGTACTTC
CDR3 protein: CAWSRVAETQYF
CDR3 length: 12
V gene: TRBV30
D gene: NA
J gene: TRBJ2-5
clone size: NA

CDR3 DNA: TGTGCCAGCAGTCAGGGGGCGTTCGTCACTGAAGCTTTCTTT
CDR3 protein: CASSQGAFVTEAFF
CDR3 length: 14
V gene: TRBV6-5
D gene: TRBD1
J gene: TRBJ1-1
clone size: NA

CDR3 DNA: TGTGCCATCAGTGAGTCCGGAGGTACTGAAGCTTTCTTT
CDR3 protein: CAISESGGTEAFF
CDR3 length: 13
V gene: TRBV10-3
D gene: NA
J gene: TRBJ1-1
clone size: few

CDR3 DNA: TGTGCCTGGAGTGTAGGACAGAACATTCAGTACTTC
CDR3 protein: CAWSVGQNIQYF
CDR3 length: 12
V gene: TRBV30
D gene: NA
J gene: TRBJ2-4
clone size: few

CDR3 DNA: TGCAGCGTTGAACTAGCGGGGAGCTCCTACAATGAGCAGTTCTTC
CDR3 protein: CSVELAGSSYNEQFF
CDR3 length: 15
V gene: TRBV29-1
D gene: TRBD2
J gene: TRBJ2-1
clone size: few

CDR3 DNA: TGCAGTGCTCCCCTAAACACTGAAGCTTTCTTT
CDR3 protein: CSAPLNTEAFF
CDR3 length: 11
V gene: TRBV20-1
D gene: NA
J gene: TRBJ1-1
clone size: few

CDR3 DNA: TGTGCCAGCAGCCCCAGGCCTAGCGAAAATGAGCAGTTCTTC
CDR3 protein: CASSPRPSENEQFF
CDR3 length: 14
V gene: TRBV7-6
D gene: NA
J gene: TRBJ2-1
clone size: NA

CDR3 DNA: TGTGCCAGCAGCTTAGCGCCGGGTACCACTGAAAAACTGTTTTTT
CDR3 protein: CASSLAPGTTEKLFF
CDR3 length: 15
V gene: TRBV7-9
D gene: NA
J gene: TRBJ1-4
clone size: few

CDR3 DNA: TGTGCCAGCAGTTCAAAGAGATCCGGGACAGGGGCAACCGGGGAGCTGTTTTTT
CDR3 protein: CASSSKRSGTGATGELFF
CDR3 length: 18
V gene: TRBV28
D gene: TRBD1
J gene: TRBJ2-2
clone size: few

CDR3 DNA: TGTGCCAGCAGCCGGACAGGGGCGGGTGAAAAACTGTTTTTT
CDR3 protein: CASSRTGAGEKLFF
CDR3 length: 14
V gene: TRBV7-9
D gene: TRBD1
J gene: TRBJ1-4
clone size: few

CDR3 DNA: TGTGCCAGCAGTTTACAAGGGGACACAGATACGCAGTATTTT
CDR3 protein: CASSLQGDTDTQYF
CDR3 length: 14
V gene: TRBV6-5
D gene: NA
J gene: TRBJ2-3
clone size: NA

CDR3 DNA: TGCGCCAGCACCCACGTCAGCGGAAACAATGAGCAGTTCTTC
CDR3 protein: CASTHVSGNNEQFF
CDR3 length: 14
V gene: TRBV5-1
D gene: NA
J gene: TRBJ2-1
clone size: few

CDR3 DNA: TGTGCCTGGAGTGGACAGGGCGGAGGCTACAATGAGCAGTTCTTC
CDR3 protein: CAWSGQGGGYNEQFF
CDR3 length: 15
V gene: TRBV30
D gene: TRBD1
J gene: TRBJ2-1
clone size: NA

CDR3 DNA: TGTGCCAGCAGCCCCCCCCCAGGGGGCCACTACAATGAGCAGTTCTTC
CDR3 protein: CASSPPPGGHYNEQFF
CDR3 length: 16
V gene: TRBV12-3/TRBV12-4
D gene: TRBD1
J gene: TRBJ2-1
clone size: once

CDR3 DNA: TGTGCCAGCAGTTTACAGGGTTACTACAATGAGCAGTCCTTC
CDR3 protein: CASSLQGYYNEQSF
CDR3 length: 14
V gene: TRBV27
D gene: NA
J gene: TRBJ2-1
clone size: NA

CDR3 DNA: TGCAGTGCTAGTAAATCCAGGCCCGAGAGCTCCTACAATGAGCAGTTCTTC
CDR3 protein: CSASKSRPESSYNEQFF
CDR3 length: 17
V gene: TRBV20-1
D gene: NA
J gene: TRBJ2-1
clone size: once

CDR3 DNA: TGTGCCAGCAGTTTGCGGGGGCAGGTTGAAAAACTGTTTTTT
CDR3 protein: CASSLRGQVEKLFF
CDR3 length: 14
V gene: TRBV28
D gene: NA
J gene: TRBJ1-4
clone size: few

CDR3 DNA: TGCGCCAGCAGCTTGGGGGACCCGGGGAATGGCTACACCTTC
CDR3 protein: CASSLGDPGNGYTF
CDR3 length: 14
V gene: TRBV5-1
D gene: NA
J gene: TRBJ1-2
clone size: NA

CDR3 DNA: TGCAGCGTTGACCAGGGGGAGGGATATGGCTACACCTTC
CDR3 protein: CSVDQGEGYGYTF
CDR3 length: 13
V gene: TRBV29-1
D gene: TRBD1
J gene: TRBJ1-2
clone size: few

CDR3 DNA: TGCAGTGCTAGAGTGGGACAGCAAGAGACCCAGTACTTC
CDR3 protein: CSARVGQQETQYF
CDR3 length: 13
V gene: TRBV20-1
D gene: TRBD1
J gene: TRBJ2-5
clone size: NA

CDR3 DNA: TGCAGCGGGGGGGGAAGGACTGAAGCTTTCTTT
CDR3 protein: CSGGGRTEAFF
CDR3 length: 11
V gene: TRBV29-1
D gene: NA
J gene: TRBJ1-1
clone size: few

CDR3 DNA: TGTGCCAGCAGCTTAGAGGCCTCGGGCCAAGAGACCCAGTACTTC
CDR3 protein: CASSLEASGQETQYF
CDR3 length: 15
V gene: TRBV11-2
D gene: NA
J gene: TRBJ2-5
clone size: NA

CDR3 DNA: TGTGCCAGCTCATTCGGGGGTAACAATGAGCAGTTCTTC
CDR3 protein: CASSFGGNNEQFF
CDR3 length: 13
V gene: TRBV18
D gene: NA
J gene: TRBJ2-1
clone size: NA

CDR3 DNA: TGTGCCAGCAGCTTCCATGACGTGGGGCAGCCCCAGCATTTT
CDR3 protein: CASSFHDVGQPQHF
CDR3 length: 14
V gene: TRBV7-9
D gene: NA
J gene: TRBJ1-5
clone size: few

CDR3 DNA: TGTGCCAGCAGCTTGGACAACCCAAGCGGAGAGACCCAGTACTTC
CDR3 protein: CASSLDNPSGETQYF
CDR3 length: 15
V gene: TRBV2
D gene: NA
J gene: TRBJ2-5
clone size: NA

CDR3 DNA: TGTGCCAGCAGCTTAACGGGACAGTTAGGCGCAGATACGCAGTATTTT
CDR3 protein: CASSLTGQLGADTQYF
CDR3 length: 16
V gene: TRBV11-3
D gene: TRBD1
J gene: TRBJ2-3
clone size: few

CDR3 DNA: TGCGCCAGCAGCTTATCGGCCGACCGGGGAGAGACCCAGTACTTC
CDR3 protein: CASSLSADRGETQYF
CDR3 length: 15
V gene: TRBV5-1
D gene: NA
J gene: TRBJ2-5
clone size: few

CDR3 DNA: TGCAGCGTTGGCGGCCTGTTCTGGGAGTTCTACAATGAGCAGTTCTTC
CDR3 protein: CSVGGLFWEFYNEQFF
CDR3 length: 16
V gene: TRBV29-1
D gene: NA
J gene: TRBJ2-1
clone size: NA

CDR3 DNA: TGTGCCAGCAGTTTAAGGCTAGCGGGCGTTGGAGAGACCCAGTACTTC
CDR3 protein: CASSLRLAGVGETQYF
CDR3 length: 16
V gene: TRBV12-3/TRBV12-4
D gene: TRBD2
J gene: TRBJ2-5
clone size: NA

CDR3 DNA: TGCAGTGCCTCGGACAGGGAGGATAATGGCTACACCTTC
CDR3 protein: CSASDREDNGYTF
CDR3 length: 13
V gene: TRBV20-1
D gene: TRBD1
J gene: TRBJ1-2
clone size: once

CDR3 DNA: TGTGCCAGCAGTTATCATCGAACTGGTGCCTCTGGAAGCACCATATATTTT
CDR3 protein: CASSYHRTGASGSTIYF
CDR3 length: 17
V gene: TRBV6-5
D gene: NA
J gene: TRBJ1-3
clone size: few

CDR3 DNA: TGTGCCATCGCGGACGCCTACGAGCAGTACTTC
CDR3 protein: CAIADAYEQYF
CDR3 length: 11
V gene: TRBV10-3
D gene: NA
J gene: TRBJ2-7
clone size: few

CDR3 DNA: TGCGCCAGCAGCCAAGACCCATCGGGGGTTCAAGATTACAATGAGCAGTTCTTC
CDR3 protein: CASSQDPSGVQDYNEQFF
CDR3 length: 18
V gene: TRBV4-1
D gene: NA
J gene: TRBJ2-1
clone size: once

CDR3 DNA: TGTGCCAGCAGTTTGGGGACGGCGCAGTACTTC
CDR3 protein: CASSLGTAQYF
CDR3 length: 11
V gene: TRBV12-3/TRBV12-4
D gene: NA
J gene: TRBJ2-7
clone size: NA

CDR3 DNA: TGTGCCAGCAATTTAAGGGGACCCCAGCATTTT
CDR3 protein: CASNLRGPQHF
CDR3 length: 11
V gene: TRBV12-3/TRBV12-4
D gene: NA
J gene: TRBJ1-5
clone size: NA

CDR3 DNA: TGCAGTGCTAGAGATCCGGGACAGGCGGTTCTTGGGCCCCAGCATTTT
CDR3 protein: CSARDPGQAVLGPQHF
CDR3 length: 16
V gene: TRBV20-1
D gene: TRBD1
J gene: TRBJ1-5
clone size: NA

CDR3 DNA: TGCAGTGCGGGACAGTCTAATGAAAAACTGTTTTTT
CDR3 protein: CSAGQSNEKLFF
CDR3 length: 12
V gene: TRBV20-1
D gene: TRBD1
J gene: TRBJ1-4
clone size: NA

CDR3 DNA: TGTGCCAGCAGTGACCAGGGACTAGTGTTCAATGGGCAGTTCTTC
CDR3 protein: CASSDQGLVFNGQFF
CDR3 length: 15
V gene: TRBV6-5
D gene: TRBD2
J gene: TRBJ2-1
clone size: NA

CDR3 DNA: TGCAGTGCTAGTATCGTAGCGGCCCAAGAGACCCAGTACTTC
CDR3 protein: CSASIVAAQETQYF
CDR3 length: 14
V gene: TRBV20-1
D gene: NA
J gene: TRBJ2-5
clone size: few

CDR3 DNA: TGTGCCAGTTTCCCGGGACAGGGGCGCAATGAGCAGTTCTTC
CDR3 protein: CASFPGQGRNEQFF
CDR3 length: 14
V gene: TRBV11-2
D gene: TRBD1
J gene: TRBJ2-1
clone size: NA

CDR3 DNA: TGCAGTGCTTCGGGGAGGGGGCCGGAGGAGCAGTTCTTC
CDR3 protein: CSASGRGPEEQFF
CDR3 length: 13
V gene: TRBV20-1
D gene: NA
J gene: TRBJ2-1
clone size: few

CDR3 DNA: TGTGCCAGCAGCTTGGTTCGGGAAGGTCCCCAGCATTTT
CDR3 protein: CASSLVREGPQHF
CDR3 length: 13
V gene: TRBV5-5
D gene: NA
J gene: TRBJ1-5
clone size: few

CDR3 DNA: TGCGCCAGCCAGACCGGGACCAGGGGAGGCTACACCTTC
CDR3 protein: CASQTGTRGGYTF
CDR3 length: 13
V gene: TRBV5-1
D gene: NA
J gene: TRBJ1-2
clone size: NA

CDR3 DNA: TGTGCCAGCAGGCCCATGGGAGATGCGCAGTATTTT
CDR3 protein: CASRPMGDAQYF
CDR3 length: 12
V gene: TRBV12-3/TRBV12-4
D gene: NA
J gene: TRBJ2-3
clone size: NA

CDR3 DNA: TGTGCCAGCAGAGGACTAGCGGGGGGCGGGGAGCAGTTCTTC
CDR3 protein: CASRGLAGGGEQFF
CDR3 length: 14
V gene: TRBV12-3/TRBV12-4
D gene: TRBD2
J gene: TRBJ2-1
clone size: few

CDR3 DNA: TGCAGTGCTAGAAAAGACGGAGCTACGACAGCTTTCTTT
CDR3 protein: CSARKDGATTAFF
CDR3 length: 13
V gene: TRBV20-1
D gene: NA
J gene: TRBJ1-1
clone size: few

CDR3 DNA: TGTGCCAGCAGCGCGACTAGACCCGACACCTACAATGAGCAGTTCTTC
CDR3 protein: CASSATRPDTYNEQFF
CDR3 length: 16
V gene: TRBV7-9
D gene: NA
J gene: TRBJ2-1
clone size: few

CDR3 DNA: TGTGCCAGCAGTTTCCTAGCGGCCTACGAGCAGTACTTC
CDR3 protein: CASSFLAAYEQYF
CDR3 length: 13
V gene: TRBV12-3/TRBV12-4
D gene: TRBD2
J gene: TRBJ2-7
clone size: NA

CDR3 DNA: TGCAGTGCTAGAGATCCCAGCGGCACAGATACGCAGTATTTT
CDR3 protein: CSARDPSGTDTQYF
CDR3 length: 14
V gene: TRBV20-1
D gene: NA
J gene: TRBJ2-3
clone size: NA

CDR3 DNA: TGCGCCAGCAGCCAAGTGGGGGCGGAGACCCAGTACTTC
CDR3 protein: CASSQVGAETQYF
CDR3 length: 13
V gene: TRBV4-1
D gene: NA
J gene: TRBJ2-5
clone size: NA